These 19 T cell receptor beta chains were all obtained from the same sample, sequenced in a study of T cell responses to AZD1222 COVID-19 vaccine. Sequencing used immunoSEQ multiplex PCR; TCRdb keeps in-frame clones, though not all of them. The data contain more than 90,000 clones, 87% of them singletons. This specimen was peripheral blood, taken 28 days after the second AZD1222 dose. The receptors come from an adult who received the AZD1222 COVID-19 vaccine.

This clone was detected once. The J gene is TRBJ1-5, the V gene TRBV5-6; weak D call: TRBD1 (6 bases). Trimming left V 4 bases short and J 7 bases short, with 24 bases between. The length of the CDR3 is 17 residues. The germline CDR1 and CDR2 sequences are SGHDT and YYEEEE. CDR3 region: CASSRRTTGKNYQPQHF. In DNA, the CDR3 is TGTGCCAGCAGCCGCCGAACTACAGGGAAGAATTACCAGCCCCAGCATTTT.

The chain carries TRBV30 and TRBJ2-2; TRBD2 matches 7 bases. CDR3 length: 15 amino acids. Germline V gene data show CDR1 as GTSNPN and CDR2 as SVGIG (reference sequence). With V trimmed by 3 bases and J by 5 bases, 9 bases remained unmatched. CDR3 nucleotide sequence: TGTGCCTGGAGGAGATCTAGCGGTCGTACCGGGGAGCTGTTTTTT. Its protein product is CAWRRSSGRTGELFF.

This chain connects TRBV6-1 to TRBJ1-3; no reliable D call. Germline CDR1 and CDR2: MNHNS and SASEGT. The CDR3 runs to 16 residues. Trimming removed 2 bases from V and 0 bases from J, with 11 bases in between. CDR3 sequence reads: CASSETDPSSGNTIYF. In nucleotides, the CDR3 is TGTGCCAGCAGTGAAACCGACCCGAGCTCTGGAAACACCATATATTTT.

The rearrangement joins TRBV6-1 to TRBJ1-2, with TRBD1 as a possible D gene (6 bases). Per the germline V gene, CDR1 is MNHNS and CDR2 is SASEGT. V dropped 0 bases and J dropped 5 bases, with 13 bases sitting between them. CDR3 size: 15 residues. The DNA for the CDR3 is TGTGCCAGCAGTGAAGCAGGGGGAAGTGGGTATGGCTACACCTTC. Translated, it gives CASSEAGGSGYGYTF.

The chain combines TRBV25-1 with TRBJ1-2; D might be TRBD1 (5 bases). The CDR3 is made up of 17 amino acids. Trimming removed 2 bases from V and 0 bases from J, with 16 bases in between. Germline CDR1 and CDR2: MGHDK and SYGVNS. As DNA, the CDR3 is TGTGCCAGCAGTGAAGGAGGTAGGGGCCCCACTAACTATGGCTACACCTTC. This translates into CASSEGGRGPTNYGYTF.

In its sample, this clone was seen a few times. The V and J genes are TRBV19 and TRBJ2-1, with D possibly TRBD2 on 6 matching bases. From germline, CDR1 is LNHDA and CDR2 SQIVND (reference sequence). Trimming removed 3 bases from V and 6 bases from J, with 15 bases in between. This CDR3 is built from 15 residues. The CDR3 sequence is CASSIRTSGVNEQFF. The CDR3 DNA reads TGTGCCAGTAGTATTCGTACTTCGGGGGTCAATGAGCAGTTCTTC.

This clone was recorded once. The genes are TRBV7-8 and TRBJ2-5; 9 bases map to TRBD1. The V gene's germline CDR1 is SGHVS and CDR2 FQNEAQ. The V and J ends lost 4 bases and 5 bases, in that order; junction bases with no gene match: 5. The CDR3 is 14 amino acids. Here the CDR3 reads CASSSSTGGETQYF. The CDR3 DNA sequence: TGTGCCAGCAGCTCTTCGACAGGGGGTGAGACCCAGTACTTC. Combining the CDR3 with reference TRBV7-8 and TRBJ2-5 gives the whole variable domain GAGVSQSPRYKVAKRGQDVALRCDPISGHVSLFWYQQALGQGPEFLTYFQNEAQLDKSGLPSDRFFAERPEGSVSTLKIQRTQQEDSAVYLCASSSSTGGETQYFGPGTRLLVL.

To note about this clone: A read error may account for a junction end that differs from germline. The chain uses TRBV7-7 and TRBJ2-5; TRBD1 matches 12 bases. The germline V gene has CDR1 SSHAT and CDR2 FNYEAQ (reference sequence). This CDR3 is built from 15 residues. The CDR3 DNA reads TGTGCTAGCAGCTTGGCCGGGACAGGGGGCGAGACCCAGTACTTC. This gives the protein CASSLAGTGGETQYF.

This clone was seen once. The V and J genes are TRBV19 and TRBJ1-2, with D possibly matching TRBD1 (6 bases). Germline lookup yields CDR1 LNHDA and CDR2 SQIVND (reference sequence). The CDR3 runs 14 residues. Trimming took off 6 bases at V and 8 bases at J, with 19 bases between the two ends. In nucleotides, the CDR3 is TGTGCCAGTAGGGAAACCGGGGGGCGCGCAGGCTACACCTTC. This encodes CASRETGGRAGYTF.

This chain links TRBV2 with TRBJ1-5; TRBD1 agrees at 10 bases. J lost 0 bases, V lost 6 bases, and 2 bases had no gene match. This CDR3 has 15 amino acids. The germline V gene encodes CDR1 SNHLY and CDR2 FYNNEI. The CDR3 here is CASRGQGYSNQPQHF. In nucleotides, the CDR3 is TGTGCCAGCAGGGGACAGGGGTATAGCAATCAGCCCCAGCATTTT.

The chain uses TRBV18 and TRBJ2-5, with 7 bases that match TRBD1. This CDR3 spans 15 amino acids. CDR1 and CDR2 from the germline V gene are KGHSH and LQKENI. V shed 3 bases and J 1 base; nucleotides not matched to a gene: 5. Here the CDR3 DNA reads TGTGCCAGCTCACCCACCGGGACAGCCCAAGAGACCCAGTACTTC. It yields the protein CASSPTGTAQETQYF.

V and J are TRBV18 and TRBJ1-1, with D maybe TRBD1 (6 bases). This CDR3 has 14 residues. V shed 4 bases and J shed 1 base, with 10 bases lying between them. CDR1 and CDR2 (germline): KGHSH, LQKENI. Here the CDR3 DNA reads TGTGCCAGCTCACTTAAACAGGGGAACACTGAAGCTTTCTTT. Residues: CASSLKQGNTEAFF.

The chain couples TRBV7-2 to TRBJ2-7; 7 nucleotides line up with TRBD2. CDR1 and CDR2 (germline): SGHTA, FQGNSA. Trimming removed 0 bases from V and 2 bases from J; junction bases left unmatched: 4. The CDR3 has 15 amino acids. The CDR3 DNA reads as TGTGCCAGCAGCTTAGCGCGGGCGGGGGCCTACGAGCAGTACTTC. Translation: CASSLARAGAYEQYF.

The J gene is TRBJ1-1, the V gene TRBV30; perhaps TRBD1 as D (5 bases). There are 14 residues in the CDR3. V lost 0 bases and J 4 bases, leaving 12 bases between the germline ends. From germline, CDR1 is GTSNPN and CDR2 SVGIG (reference sequence). In DNA form, the CDR3 reads TGTGCCTGGAGTGTGACTCAGGGAGGCACTGAAGCTTTCTTT. Its translation is CAWSVTQGGTEAFF.

The V and J genes are TRBV19 and TRBJ2-5; TRBD2 aligns across 7 bases. Trimming cost V 1 base and J 2 bases; bases outside gene matches: 7. Germline V gives CDR1 LNHDA, CDR2 SQIVND (reference sequence). The CDR3 has 16 residues. CDR3 loop: CASSIGGKGLQETQYF. In DNA form, the CDR3 reads TGTGCCAGTAGTATAGGGGGTAAGGGACTACAAGAGACCCAGTACTTC.

V is TRBV19 and J is TRBJ1-5, with a possible D match to TRBD1 (5 bases). Between the trimmed V and J ends, which lost 4 bases and 5 bases, there was a span of 15 bases. The CDR3 runs 15 residues. Germline V gives CDR1 LNHDA, CDR2 SQIVND (reference sequence). DNA for the CDR3: TGTGCCAGTAGTACGCAGGGATTGGAGGATCAGCCCCAGCATTTT. It is translated as CASSTQGLEDQPQHF. The full variable domain, with the rest looked up from reference TRBV19 and TRBJ1-5, is DGGITQSPKYLFRKEGQNVTLSCEQNLNHDAMYWYRQDPGQGLRLIYYSQIVNDFQKGDIAEGYSVSREKKESFPLTVTSAQKNPTAFYLCASSTQGLEDQPQHFGDGTRLSIL.

Concerning this clone itself: In the same sample, other DNA sequences code for this CDR3. The V call is TRBV28, the J call TRBJ2-7; D unclear. The CDR3 has 12 amino acids. Between the trimmed V and J ends, which lost 5 bases and 2 bases, there was a span of 7 bases. The germline V gene has CDR1 MDHEN and CDR2 SYDVKM. The DNA of the CDR3 is TGTGCCAGCAGTCCGACCACCTACGAGCAGTACTTC. Protein: CASSPTTYEQYF.

This clone was picked up a small number of times. The J gene is TRBJ1-6, the V gene TRBV2; D is perhaps TRBD1 (6 bases). The germline V gene encodes CDR1 SNHLY and CDR2 FYNNEI. V shed 4 bases and J shed 10 bases, with 11 bases lying between them. CDR3 size: 13 residues. The CDR3 spells CASSGNRESPLHF. CDR3 DNA sequence: TGTGCCAGCAGTGGGAACAGGGAGTCACCCCTCCACTTT.

The rearrangement links TRBV28 to TRBJ2-7; a possible D gene is TRBD1 (6 bases). V was trimmed by 7 bases and J by 7 bases, leaving 17 bases between them. The CDR3 is 13 residues long. CDR1 and CDR2 (germline): MDHEN, SYDVKM. The CDR3 nucleotides are TGTGCCAGCATCAACAGGGAAAGGGGGGAGCAGTACTTC. Encoded protein: CASINRERGEQYF.